The TCR beta chain described here comes from a study of T cell changes during pregnancy in multiple sclerosis. The table came from immunoSEQ multiplex PCR; TCRdb's copy has only in-frame clones and leaves some out. Seen here are around 70,000 clones, approximately 90% observed once, and the top ten hold 1.5% to 2%. Source: peripheral blood, taken in the first trimester of pregnancy. The clonotype comes from a female donor in good health, enrolled as a control in a pregnancy study.

CDR3 DNA sequence: TGTGCCAGCAGCGTATCGAGCGGGAGGCTTCCTGGCACAGATACGCAGTATTTT. Protein product: CASSVSSGRLPGTDTQYF. The V call is TRBV9, the J call TRBJ2-3, with 9 bases matching TRBD2. V shed 1 base, J shed 1 base, and the junction held 10 bases outside the gene matches. The CDR3 extends over 18 amino acids. Germline CDR1 and CDR2: SGDLS and YYNGEE.